This T cell receptor (beta chain) originates from a study of response to subunit inactivated influenza vaccine. This clonotype was counted between two and nine times. Each CDR3 protein gets one entry after TCRdb re-called the RT-PCR reads with MiXCR. The profile shows about 540,000 distinct CDR3 sequences, around 21% of them singletons. The CDR3 is made up of 14 amino acids. The germline V and J ends were trimmed by 7 bases and 5 bases, with 18 bases remaining between them. From germline, CDR1 is SQVTM and CDR2 ANQGSEA. This sample also belongs to another study, concerning T cells expressing NK-cell markers. Turning to that study: Production of TCR beta cDNA relied on 5'RACE template switching with UMIs. Sorted CD3+CD56-NKG2C+, CD3+CD56+NKG2C+ and CD3+CD56+NKG2C- T cells supplied the TCR beta repertoires. Just one sequenced donor of eight was HCMV-seronegative, while seven were seropositive. Leadership of the CD3+CD56-NKG2C+ fraction also belonged to these clonotypes in a handful of donors. Expanded NKG2C+ T cell clones were not confirmed as HCMV-specific.

The sequencing used CD4+ T cells sorted from PBMCs, collected 11 to 12 days after vaccination. The TCR originated in a man aged 45-60 years who received an inactivated influenza vaccine. This chain connects TRBV29-1 to TRBJ2-4; D is possibly TRBD1 or TRBD2 (5 bases each). In DNA, the CDR3 is TGCAGCGCCAAGGACACTGGGCGGGAAAACATTCAGTACTTC. It encodes CSAKDTGRENIQYF.